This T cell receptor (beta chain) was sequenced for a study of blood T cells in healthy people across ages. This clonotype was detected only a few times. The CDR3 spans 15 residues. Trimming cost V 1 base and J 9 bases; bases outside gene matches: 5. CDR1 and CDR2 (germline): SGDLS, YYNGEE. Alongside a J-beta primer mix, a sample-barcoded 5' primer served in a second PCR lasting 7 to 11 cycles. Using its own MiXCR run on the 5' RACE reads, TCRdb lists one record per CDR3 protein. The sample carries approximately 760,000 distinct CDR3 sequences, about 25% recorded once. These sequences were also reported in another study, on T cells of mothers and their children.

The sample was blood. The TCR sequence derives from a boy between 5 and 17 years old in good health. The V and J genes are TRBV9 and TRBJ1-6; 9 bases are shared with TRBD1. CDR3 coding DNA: TGTGCCAGCAGCGTACCCGGGACAGGGAGTTCACCCCTCCACTTT. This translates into CASSVPGTGSSPLHF.